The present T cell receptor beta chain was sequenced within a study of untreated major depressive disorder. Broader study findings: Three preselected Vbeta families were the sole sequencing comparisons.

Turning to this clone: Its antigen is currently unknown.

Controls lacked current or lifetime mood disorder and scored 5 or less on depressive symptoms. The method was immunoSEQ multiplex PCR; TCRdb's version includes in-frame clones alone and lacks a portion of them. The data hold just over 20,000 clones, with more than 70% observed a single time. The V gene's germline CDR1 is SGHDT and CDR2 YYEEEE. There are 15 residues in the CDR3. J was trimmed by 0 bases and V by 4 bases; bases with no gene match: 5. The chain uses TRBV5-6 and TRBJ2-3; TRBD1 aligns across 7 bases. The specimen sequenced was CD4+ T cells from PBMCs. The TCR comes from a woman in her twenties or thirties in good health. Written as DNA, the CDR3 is TGTGCCAGCAGCCGGCAACAGGGGAGCACAGATACGCAGTATTTT. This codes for CASSRQQGSTDTQYF.